This T cell receptor beta chain derives from a study of T cells in tumors after PD-1 blockade. On the study more broadly: Excluded were patients with checkpoint blockade, immunosuppressants, or radiotherapy or other anti-cancer therapy within 4 weeks. On average, peripheral blood gave some 120,000 TCR templates and about 40,000 unique clonotypes.

Sequencing used immunoSEQ multiplex PCR; TCRdb keeps in-frame clones, though not all of them. In the table there are 34,000 or so clones, around 73% of which are singletons. Germline V lookup: CDR1 LNHDA, CDR2 SQIVND (reference sequence). J gave up 0 bases and V 3 bases, and 3 bases lay outside the gene matches. This CDR3 is built from 15 residues. The V and J genes are TRBV19 and TRBJ2-3; TRBD1 aligns across 7 bases. The sequenced sample was PBMCs, obtained after anti-PD-1 treatment. This clonotype was sampled from a human donor with basal cell carcinoma. Written as DNA, the CDR3 is TGTGCCAGTAGTATCGGACAGGAGAGCACAGATACGCAGTATTTT. Translating gives CASSIGQESTDTQYF.